This TCR beta chain is from a study of beta chain features in type 1 diabetes. Of the isolated RNA, all was reverse transcribed, and so the sequenced material was expressed TCRB transcripts. The method was immunoSEQ multiplex PCR; TCRdb's version includes in-frame clones alone and lacks a portion of them. This table has about 250,000 clones, approximately 11% appearing once. CDR1 is SEHNR, CDR2 FQNEAQ, per germline (reference sequence). V was trimmed by 5 bases and J by 6 bases, leaving 11 bases between them. This CDR3 is 13 amino acids long. General study results and limits: Shortening that was moderate but significant affected the TCRB CDR3s of Type 1 diabetes patients in all four CD4+ subsets.

This clone was detected once. What it recognizes is unknown. The sequencing input was naive CD4+ T cells from blood. This chain connects TRBV7-9 to TRBJ1-5, with D perhaps matching TRBD1 (6 bases). The origin of this receptor is a man aged 25 to 40 with type 1 diabetes. DNA for the CDR3: TGTGCCAGCAGCCCAGGGGAGGGTCAGCCCCAGCATTTT. Residues: CASSPGEGQPQHF.